A single sample is the source of the 3 T cell receptor beta chains below, sequenced in a study of T cells in Graves' hyperthyroidism and ophthalmopathy. Amplification targeted TCR beta CDR3 regions from RNA transcripts. HTBI primers were used for first-round RT-PCR of the TCR CDR3. One entry per CDR3 protein results from TCRdb running MiXCR on the multiplex PCR reads. The repertoire consists of about 400,000 distinct CDR3 sequences, with just under 15% occurring once and the leading ten covering approximately 29%. Sample: blood. These receptors came from a woman in her twenties or thirties with Graves' hyperthyroidism.

On this clonotype: Possible read error: a much larger clone is one base away. The DNA of the CDR3 is TGTGCCACCGGTGATTACAAACGGGACGGCGGGGGCTACGAGCAGTACTTC. It translates to CATGDYKRDGGGYEQYF. This chain uses TRBV24-1 with TRBJ2-7; 7 nucleotides match TRBD2. The CDR3 has 17 amino acids. The germline V gene encodes CDR1 KGHDR and CDR2 SFDVKD.

The chain is built from TRBV20-1 and TRBJ2-1; 14 nucleotides agree with TRBD2. The V and J ends lost 6 bases and 5 bases, in that order; junction bases with no gene match: 3. The germline gives CDR1 DFQATT, CDR2 SNEGSKA (reference sequence). This CDR3 contains 14 residues. CDR3 loop: CSATSGRADNEQFF. The CDR3 nucleotides are TGCAGTGCGACTAGCGGGAGGGCCGACAATGAGCAGTTCTTC.

This clonotype has a count of ten or more. V gene TRBV2 combines with J gene TRBJ2-2, with 10 positions matching TRBD2. Trimming took 6 bases from V and 6 from J; bases not matched to a gene: 7. Germline-derived CDR1 and CDR2 are SNHLY and FYNNEI. The length of the CDR3 is 15 residues. CDR3 protein: CASRSTSGNPGELFF. CDR3 bases: TGTGCCAGCAGGAGCACTAGCGGGAATCCCGGGGAGCTGTTTTTT.